The rows below give T cell receptor beta chains drawn from one sample of a study of OX40 agonist ivuxolimab in advanced cancers. Libraries were prepared by immunoSEQ multiplex PCR; TCRdb keeps only in-frame clonotypes and omits some of them. The sample has roughly 100,000 clones; around 90% are singletons. The source was CD4+ or CD8+ T cells sorted from blood, collected in a trial of the OX40 agonist ivuxolimab. The receptors shown here come from an adult with an advanced solid tumor such as melanoma, head and neck, liver or kidney cancer. CDR3s include the opening cysteine and the closing phenylalanine or tryptophan.

TRBV4-2,TRBJ2-1,CASSQGAGSYNEQFF
TRBV11-3,TRBJ2-1,CASSRGTPSYNEQFF
TRBV6-5,TRBJ2-3,CASSYSSGPQYF
TRBV19,TRBJ2-2,CASSILTSAGELFF
TRBV15,TRBJ2-5,CATSRRPNEETQYF
TRBV19,TRBJ2-2,CASTSQDGSTGELFF
TRBV7-9,TRBJ1-1,CASSHSAGEVFF
TRBV30,TRBJ2-3,CAWSGVLGAGGFTDTQYF
TRBV18,TRBJ1-2,CASSLTGDGYTF
TRBV11-2,TRBJ1-2,CASSTGTGFYGYTF
TRBV25-1,TRBJ2-1,CASSEFWGSEQFF
TRBV9,TRBJ2-7,CASSVDGVYYEQYF
TRBV19,TRBJ1-4,CASSIRGLEKLFF
TRBV25-1,TRBJ2-7,CASSVDGPYEQYF
TRBV6-1,TRBJ2-3,CASSGESLRADTQYF
TRBV12-5,TRBJ2-3,CASGLVPGGTTDTQYF
TRBV9,TRBJ1-6,CASSVGDMNSPLHF
TRBV7-9,TRBJ1-4,CASSSPGEANEKLFF
TRBV21-1,TRBJ1-4,CASSKGGRFNEKLFF
TRBV5-1,TRBJ1-6,CASSSLGTDNSPLHF
TRBV6-5,TRBJ2-7,CASSYGWTGGYEQYF
TRBV27,TRBJ1-5,CASSPTGWSNQPQHF
TRBV18,TRBJ2-4,CASSPGALAKNIQYF
TRBV23-1,TRBJ1-4,CASSRPGQANEKLFF
TRBV5-1,TRBJ1-1,CASSPRPSPHEAFF
TRBV6-5,TRBJ2-4,CASSYSMWAPGNIQYF
TRBV5-6,TRBJ2-3,CASSLAGTGPEPRNTQYF